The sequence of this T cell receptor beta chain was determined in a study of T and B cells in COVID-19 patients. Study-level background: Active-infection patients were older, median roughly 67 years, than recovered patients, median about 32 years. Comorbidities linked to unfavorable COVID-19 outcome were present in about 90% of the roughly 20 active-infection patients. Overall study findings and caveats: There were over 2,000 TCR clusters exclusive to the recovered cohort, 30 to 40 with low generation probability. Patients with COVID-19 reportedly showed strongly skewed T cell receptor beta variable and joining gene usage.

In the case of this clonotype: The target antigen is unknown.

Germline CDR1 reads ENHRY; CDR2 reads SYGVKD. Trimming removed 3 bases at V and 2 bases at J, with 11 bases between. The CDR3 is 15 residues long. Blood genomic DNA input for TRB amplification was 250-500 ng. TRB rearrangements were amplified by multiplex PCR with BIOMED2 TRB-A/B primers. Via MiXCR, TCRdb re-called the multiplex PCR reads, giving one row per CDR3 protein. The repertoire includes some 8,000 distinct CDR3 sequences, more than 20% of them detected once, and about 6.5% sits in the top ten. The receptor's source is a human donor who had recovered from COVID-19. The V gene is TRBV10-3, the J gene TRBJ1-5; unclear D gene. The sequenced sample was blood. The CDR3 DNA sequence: TGTGCCATCAGTGATATTTGGAGAGGCAATCAGCCCCAGCATTTT. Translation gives CAISDIWRGNQPQHF.